Sequencing of this T cell receptor beta chain was carried out in a study of OX40 agonist ivuxolimab in advanced cancers. Looking at the study overall: Patients' therapy was ivuxolimab, an antibody that acts as an agonist of OX40 (CD134). Checkpoint inhibitors had been given previously to roughly 40% of patients. Three patients showed partial responses: one hepatocellular carcinoma and two cutaneous melanoma cases.

From germline, CDR1 is SGHAT and CDR2 FQNNGV. V lost 2 bases and J 1 base, leaving 13 bases between the germline ends. CDR3 length: 16 amino acids. Assay used: immunoSEQ multiplex PCR; TCRdb lists only in-frame clones, some missing. There are tens of thousands of clones in the sample; roughly 84% occur only once, and 20% lies in the top ten. Study findings and constraints: At 0.1 to 3.0 mg/kg and by week 6, clonal expansion occurred in CD4+ and CD8+ blood T cells.

In regard to this clone: Its matching antigen is unknown.

The sample here was CD4+ or CD8+ T cells sorted from blood, taken in a trial of the OX40 agonist ivuxolimab. The TCR sequence derives from an adult with an advanced solid tumor such as melanoma, head and neck, liver or kidney cancer. The genes are TRBV11-2 and TRBJ2-3; the D gene is possibly TRBD1 (5 bases). The CDR3 DNA reads as TGTGCCAGCAGCTTATGGGGCAGATCTGGCACAGATACGCAGTATTTT. Translating gives CASSLWGRSGTDTQYF.